The clone carrying this T cell receptor beta chain has only one observation. Its matching antigen is unknown. The sample belongs to a study of cytomegalovirus exposure and HLA in healthy donors. At the level of the study: The use of the same platform for the roughly 110 validation repertoires and the 650 to 850 first-cohort repertoires was reported by a later analysis.

Using immunoSEQ multiplex PCR, the repertoire was profiled, and TCRdb retains in-frame clones only, with some absent. Of 130,000 or so clones listed, roughly 89% are singletons. Separation from the roughly 670-subject first cohort characterized the roughly 110-subject validation cohort, to which the donors belonged. Regarding the study as a whole: Some public TCRs appeared in many individuals, while most sequences were rare.

CDR1 is SNHLY, CDR2 FYNNEI, per germline. There are 14 residues in the CDR3. V shed 8 bases and J shed 1 base, with 12 bases lying between them. The sequencing sample was made of PBMCs. This chain links TRBV2 with TRBJ1-5; the D gene is possibly TRBD1 (6 bases). The receptor comes from a woman aged 18-35 years in good health and CMV-seronegative. CDR3 in amino acids: CASLAGASNQPQHF. In nucleotides, the CDR3 is TGTGCCAGCTTAGCAGGGGCGAGCAATCAGCCCCAGCATTTT.